This entry lists 5 T cell receptor beta chains sequenced from one sample in a study of neurological immune-mediated disorders. Via MiXCR, TCRdb re-called the 5' RACE reads, giving one row per CDR3 protein. The sample comprises about 59,000 distinct CDR3 sequences, about 13% of which are singletons, and around 10% rests with the top ten. The sample comprised PBMCs. The receptors derive from a woman aged 60 to 75 with HTLV-1-associated myelopathy (HAM/TSP).

This clonotype was seen at least ten times. The J gene is TRBJ1-1, the V gene TRBV12-3 or TRBV12-4; no reliable D call. V gave up 6 bases and J gave up 1 base, with 18 bases separating them. The length of the CDR3 is 16 residues. CDR3 DNA: TGTGCCAGCAGAGGTTACGGAAGAGGGCGGAACACTGAAGCTTTCTTT. Protein product: CASRGYGRGRNTEAFF.

This clonotype was seen many times. The chain is built from TRBV7-2 and TRBJ2-5; D is possibly TRBD1 (6 bases). Trimming took 5 bases from V and 1 from J, leaving 17 bases between them. CDR3 length: 16 amino acids. Germline V gene data show CDR1 as SGHTA and CDR2 as FQGNSA. The CDR3 reads CASSRTGIESQETQYF. In nucleotides, the CDR3 is TGTGCCAGCAGCCGAACAGGGATAGAAAGCCAAGAGACCCAGTACTTC.

This clonotype was recorded many times. This chain uses TRBV7-2 with TRBJ1-5, with 9 bases fitting TRBD1. The CDR3 extends over 16 amino acids. Germline V lookup: CDR1 SGHTA, CDR2 FQGNSA. The junction had 4 bases not matched to a gene; V was cut back by 1 base and J by 3 bases. In DNA, the CDR3 is TGTGCCAGCAGCTTAGGGACAGGGGTTAACAATCAGCCCCAGCATTTT. Translation gives CASSLGTGVNNQPQHF.

This clonotype was seen repeatedly, ten times or more. The rearrangement links TRBV3-1 to TRBJ1-2; weak D call: TRBD1 (5 bases). Trimming took off 1 base at V and 4 bases at J, with 7 bases between the two ends. In germline, CDR1 is LGHDT, CDR2 YNNKEL (reference sequence). This CDR3 spans 13 amino acids. CDR3 sequence reads: CASSQGDSYGYTF. The CDR3, as DNA: TGTGCCAGCAGCCAAGGCGACAGCTATGGCTACACCTTC.

This clonotype was counted many times. This chain joins TRBV3-1 and TRBJ1-2; D not certain. The germline gives CDR1 LGHDT, CDR2 YNNKEL (reference sequence). The CDR3 is 16 residues long. V dropped 0 bases and J dropped 1 base, with 12 bases sitting between them. The CDR3 nucleotides read TGTGCCAGCAGCCAAGAAAGCCGGGTTGGTAACTATGGCTACACCTTC. This sequence encodes CASSQESRVGNYGYTF.